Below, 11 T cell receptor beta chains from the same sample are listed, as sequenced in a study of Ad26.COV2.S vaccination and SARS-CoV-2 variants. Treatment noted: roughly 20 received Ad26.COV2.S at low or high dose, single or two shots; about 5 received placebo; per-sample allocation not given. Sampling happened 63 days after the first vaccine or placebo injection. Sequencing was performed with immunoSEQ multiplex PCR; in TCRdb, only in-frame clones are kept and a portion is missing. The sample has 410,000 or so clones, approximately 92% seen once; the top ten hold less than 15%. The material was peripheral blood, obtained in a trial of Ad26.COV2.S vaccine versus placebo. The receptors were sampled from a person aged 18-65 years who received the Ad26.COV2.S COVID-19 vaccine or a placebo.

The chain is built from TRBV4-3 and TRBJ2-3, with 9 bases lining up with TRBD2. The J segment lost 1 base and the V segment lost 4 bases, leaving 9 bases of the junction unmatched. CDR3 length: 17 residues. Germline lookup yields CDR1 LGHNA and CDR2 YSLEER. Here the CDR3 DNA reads TGCGCCAGCAGCCTAGCACCGGGACTAGCTGGCACAGATACGCAGTATTTT. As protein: CASSLAPGLAGTDTQYF.

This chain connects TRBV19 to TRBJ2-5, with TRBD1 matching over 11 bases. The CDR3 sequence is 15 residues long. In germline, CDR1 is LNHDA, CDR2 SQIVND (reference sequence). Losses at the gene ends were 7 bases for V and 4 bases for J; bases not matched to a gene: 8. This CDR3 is CASTFGQGASETQYF. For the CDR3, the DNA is TGTGCCAGTACCTTCGGACAGGGGGCGTCAGAGACCCAGTACTTC.

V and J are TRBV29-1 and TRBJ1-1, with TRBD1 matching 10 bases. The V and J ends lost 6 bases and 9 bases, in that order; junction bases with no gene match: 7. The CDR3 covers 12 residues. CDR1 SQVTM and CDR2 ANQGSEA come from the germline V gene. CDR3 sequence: CSVEGQGFKAFF. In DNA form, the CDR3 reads TGCAGCGTCGAGGGACAGGGGTTCAAAGCTTTCTTT.

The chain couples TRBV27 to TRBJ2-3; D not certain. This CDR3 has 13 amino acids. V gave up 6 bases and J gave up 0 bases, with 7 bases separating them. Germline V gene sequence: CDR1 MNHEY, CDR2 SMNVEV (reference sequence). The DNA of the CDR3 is TGTGCCAGCAGAAGGCCTAGCACAGATACGCAGTATTTT. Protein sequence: CASRRPSTDTQYF.

This CDR3 is CASSQDNIPGSANTGELFF. CDR3 DNA: TGCGCCAGCAGCCAAGATAATATTCCGGGCTCCGCGAACACCGGGGAGCTGTTTTTT. This chain uses TRBV4-1 with TRBJ2-2; no reliable D call. Germline-derived CDR1 and CDR2 are MGHRA and YSYEKL. The V end was cut by 0 bases, the J end by 0 bases, with 17 bases between. CDR3 length equals 19 residues.

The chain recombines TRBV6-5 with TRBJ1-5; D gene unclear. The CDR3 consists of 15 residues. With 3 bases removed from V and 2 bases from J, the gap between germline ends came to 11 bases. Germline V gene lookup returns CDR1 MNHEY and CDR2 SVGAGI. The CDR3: CASSYTGAGNQPQHF. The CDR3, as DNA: TGTGCCAGCAGTTATACGGGTGCTGGCAATCAGCCCCAGCATTTT.

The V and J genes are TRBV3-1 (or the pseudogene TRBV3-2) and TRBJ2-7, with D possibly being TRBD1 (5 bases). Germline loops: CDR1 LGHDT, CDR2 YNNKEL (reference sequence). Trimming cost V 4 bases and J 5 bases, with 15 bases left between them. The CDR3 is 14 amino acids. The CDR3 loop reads CASSLAVGVNEQYF. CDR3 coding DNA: TGTGCCAGCAGCCTGGCGGTAGGGGTTAACGAGCAGTACTTC.

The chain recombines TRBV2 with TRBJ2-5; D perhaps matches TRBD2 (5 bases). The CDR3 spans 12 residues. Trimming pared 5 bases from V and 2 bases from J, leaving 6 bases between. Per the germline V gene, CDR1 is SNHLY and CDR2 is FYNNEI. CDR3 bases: TGTGCCAGCAGTCTAGCTCAAGAGACCCAGTACTTC. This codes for CASSLAQETQYF.

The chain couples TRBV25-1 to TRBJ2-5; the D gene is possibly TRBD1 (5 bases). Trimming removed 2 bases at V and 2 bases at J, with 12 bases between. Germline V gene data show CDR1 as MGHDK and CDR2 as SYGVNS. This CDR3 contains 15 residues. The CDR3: CASSEGQGVQETQYF. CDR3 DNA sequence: TGTGCCAGCAGTGAAGGGCAGGGCGTTCAAGAGACCCAGTACTTC.

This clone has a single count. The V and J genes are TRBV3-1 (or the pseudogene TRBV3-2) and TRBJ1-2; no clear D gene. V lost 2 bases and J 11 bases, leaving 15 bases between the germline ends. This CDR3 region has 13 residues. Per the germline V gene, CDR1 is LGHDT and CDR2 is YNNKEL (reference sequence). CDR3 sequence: CASSQLQGYPYTF. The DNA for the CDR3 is TGTGCCAGCAGCCAATTGCAAGGGTACCCTTACACCTTC.

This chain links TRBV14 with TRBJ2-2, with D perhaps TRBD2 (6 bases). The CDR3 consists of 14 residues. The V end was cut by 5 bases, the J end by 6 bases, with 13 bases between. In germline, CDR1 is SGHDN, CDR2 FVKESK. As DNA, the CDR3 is TGTGCCAGCAGCGGCAGTTGGGGGGCCGGGGAGCTGTTTTTT. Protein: CASSGSWGAGELFF.